This T cell receptor beta chain derives from a study of CXCR3-negative and CXCR3-positive naive CD8 T cells. Findings of the study overall: Fresh PBMCs served for most assays, and CXCR3 expression fell partially after cryopreservation.

In germline, CDR1 is SGHTA, CDR2 FQGNSA. CDR3 length equals 14 residues. Triplicate sorts of some 300,000 cells per CD8+ subset. Note on this clonotype: Antigen unknown.

The TRB libraries of cDNA were built by UMI-labeled 5' RACE. For each CDR3 protein, TCRdb gives one entry from its re-call of the 5' RACE reads, without DNA. This table holds roughly 89,000 distinct CDR3 sequences. The chain is built from TRBV7-2 and TRBJ1-1. Specimen: naive CXCR3- CD8+ T cells from blood. Subset: CD45RO-CCR7+CD27+CD95- naive CD8+ T cells lacking CXCR3 (TNR3-). The TCR originated in a human donor in good health. Some clones in this sample may be carry-over from other donors' samples. The CDR3 spells CASSIEPAALEAFF.